A selection of T cell receptor beta chains follows, all from one sample in a study of cytomegalovirus exposure and HLA in healthy donors. The protocol was immunoSEQ multiplex PCR, while the TCRdb copy is restricted to in-frame clones and leaves out a portion. The sample holds approximately 110,000 clones, 85% to 95% seen once. The sequenced sample was PBMCs. These receptors all come from a woman under 30 in good health and CMV-seronegative. Both conserved end residues are part of each CDR3. A D gene is named only where the DNA matches it firmly. Size values are once, few and many counts, or a class for expanded clones, and some rows have none.

V gene: TRBV2
CDR3 length: 15
J gene: TRBJ1-4
D gene: TRBD1
clone size: .
CDR3 DNA: TGTGCCAGCAGTGAAACACAGGGGACTAATGAAAAACTGTTTTTT
CDR3 protein: CASSETQGTNEKLFF

V gene: TRBV5-1
CDR3 length: 13
J gene: TRBJ1-2
D gene: .
clone size: .
CDR3 DNA: TGCGCCAGCAGCCAACAGGGTAACTATGGCTACACCTTC
CDR3 protein: CASSQQGNYGYTF

V gene: TRBV5-1
CDR3 length: 17
J gene: TRBJ2-1
D gene: TRBD2
clone size: .
CDR3 DNA: TGCGCCAGCAGCTTGGGACTAGCGGGGCCCGGTGACAATGAGCAGTTCTTC
CDR3 protein: CASSLGLAGPGDNEQFF

V gene: TRBV5-1
CDR3 length: 14
J gene: TRBJ2-3
D gene: TRBD1
clone size: .
CDR3 DNA: TGCGCCAGCAGCTTAGGGACAGGGTCAGATACGCAGTATTTT
CDR3 protein: CASSLGTGSDTQYF

V gene: TRBV7-6
CDR3 length: 14
J gene: TRBJ2-1
D gene: .
clone size: .
CDR3 DNA: TGTGCCAGCAGCTCCGGGGGAACCTACAATGAGCAGTTCTTC
CDR3 protein: CASSSGGTYNEQFF

V gene: TRBV5-1
CDR3 length: 16
J gene: TRBJ2-1
D gene: TRBD2
clone size: .
CDR3 DNA: TGCGCCAGCAGCTTTAATGTAGCGGGAGGGAGCCATGAGCAGTTCTTC
CDR3 protein: CASSFNVAGGSHEQFF

V gene: TRBV30
CDR3 length: 15
J gene: TRBJ1-1
D gene: TRBD1
clone size: once
CDR3 DNA: TGTGCCTGGAGTGAAGCCGGACAGGGAGGCACTGAAGCTTTCTTT
CDR3 protein: CAWSEAGQGGTEAFF

V gene: TRBV12-5
CDR3 length: 17
J gene: TRBJ2-1
D gene: .
clone size: .
CDR3 DNA: TGTGCTAGTGGTTTGCCTCAACTAGGGAGCTCCTACAATGAGCAGTTCTTC
CDR3 protein: CASGLPQLGSSYNEQFF

V gene: TRBV4-2
CDR3 length: 15
J gene: TRBJ2-5
D gene: TRBD2
clone size: .
CDR3 DNA: TGTGCCAGCAGTCCTGGCGGGGGGGCCGGAGAGACCCAGTACTTC
CDR3 protein: CASSPGGGAGETQYF

V gene: TRBV7-6
CDR3 length: 14
J gene: TRBJ2-7
D gene: TRBD2
clone size: .
CDR3 DNA: TGTGCCAGCAGCTCGTACGCGGGGGGTGTCGAGCAGTACTTC
CDR3 protein: CASSSYAGGVEQYF

V gene: TRBV12-5
CDR3 length: 17
J gene: TRBJ2-2
D gene: TRBD1
clone size: .
CDR3 DNA: TGTGCTAGTGCCTCCTTGGACAGGCTCTTGAACACCGGGGAGCTGTTTTTT
CDR3 protein: CASASLDRLLNTGELFF

V gene: TRBV4-1
CDR3 length: 13
J gene: TRBJ1-2
D gene: .
clone size: .
CDR3 DNA: TGCGCCAGCAGCCAGCAACAGGGTTTTGGCTACACCTTC
CDR3 protein: CASSQQQGFGYTF

V gene: TRBV9
CDR3 length: 15
J gene: TRBJ2-6
D gene: .
clone size: .
CDR3 DNA: TGTGCCAGCAGCGCAGGGGCTGCCGGGGCCAACGTCCTGACTTTC
CDR3 protein: CASSAGAAGANVLTF

V gene: TRBV4-1
CDR3 length: 16
J gene: TRBJ2-1
D gene: .
clone size: .
CDR3 DNA: TGCGCCAGCAGCCTCTCGGGACAACTATTCTACAATGAGCAGTTCTTC
CDR3 protein: CASSLSGQLFYNEQFF

V gene: TRBV19
CDR3 length: 15
J gene: TRBJ1-5
D gene: TRBD1
clone size: .
CDR3 DNA: TGTGCCAGTAGAGCCTCAGGGGGCTGGGATCAGCCCCAGCATTTT
CDR3 protein: CASRASGGWDQPQHF

V gene: TRBV9
CDR3 length: 11
J gene: TRBJ1-2
D gene: .
clone size: once
CDR3 DNA: TGTGCCAGCAGCGTCAGGGGAAGCTACACCTTC
CDR3 protein: CASSVRGSYTF

V gene: TRBV2
CDR3 length: 14
J gene: TRBJ2-7
D gene: TRBD1
clone size: .
CDR3 DNA: TGTGCCAGTATAGGGACAGGAGGAGCTTACGAGCAGTACTTC
CDR3 protein: CASIGTGGAYEQYF

V gene: TRBV27
CDR3 length: 15
J gene: TRBJ2-3
D gene: TRBD2
clone size: .
CDR3 DNA: TGTGCCAGCAGATCTAGCGGGGGGGGCACAGATACGCAGTATTTT
CDR3 protein: CASRSSGGGTDTQYF

V gene: TRBV28
CDR3 length: 15
J gene: TRBJ1-2
D gene: .
clone size: .
CDR3 DNA: TGTGCCAGCAGCGAGATTGGCAGGGAATTATGGGGCTACACCTTC
CDR3 protein: CASSEIGRELWGYTF

V gene: TRBV18
CDR3 length: 15
J gene: TRBJ2-2
D gene: .
clone size: .
CDR3 DNA: TGTGCCAGCTCAAACGACAGGAGGAACACCGGGGAGCTGTTTTTT
CDR3 protein: CASSNDRRNTGELFF

V gene: TRBV5-6
CDR3 length: 12
J gene: TRBJ1-6
D gene: .
clone size: .
CDR3 DNA: TGTGCCAGCAGCAGGGGGACAAGCTCTAACCACTTT
CDR3 protein: CASSRGTSSNHF

V gene: TRBV6-1
CDR3 length: 14
J gene: TRBJ1-6
D gene: .
clone size: .
CDR3 DNA: TGTGCCACTTGCCAAAGGGGCAGAGATTCACCCCTCCACTTT
CDR3 protein: CATCQRGRDSPLHF

V gene: TRBV6-5
CDR3 length: 14
J gene: TRBJ1-1
D gene: .
clone size: .
CDR3 DNA: TGTGCCAGCAGTTATGAAGGAGGGAACACTGAAGCTTTCTTT
CDR3 protein: CASSYEGGNTEAFF

V gene: TRBV16
CDR3 length: 12
J gene: TRBJ2-7
D gene: .
clone size: few
CDR3 DNA: TGTGCCAGCAGCCAATCAATCGGCGGGCAGTACTTC
CDR3 protein: CASSQSIGGQYF

V gene: TRBV6-6
CDR3 length: 13
J gene: TRBJ1-2
D gene: .
clone size: .
CDR3 DNA: TGTGCCAGCAGTCAAGGACAGACATATGGCTACACCTTC
CDR3 protein: CASSQGQTYGYTF

V gene: TRBV19
CDR3 length: 14
J gene: TRBJ1-5
D gene: TRBD1
clone size: .
CDR3 DNA: TGTGCCAGTAGTATTTCGGACAGGGAACAGCCCCAGCATTTT
CDR3 protein: CASSISDREQPQHF

V gene: TRBV5-1
CDR3 length: 14
J gene: TRBJ1-2
D gene: TRBD1
clone size: .
CDR3 DNA: TGCGCCAGCAGCTTAACGGTGACAGGGGGGGGCTACACCTTC
CDR3 protein: CASSLTVTGGGYTF

V gene: TRBV10-3
CDR3 length: 17
J gene: TRBJ2-6
D gene: .
clone size: .
CDR3 DNA: TGTGCCATCCCAACTTTCGGGGATCTGGCTGGGGCCAACGTCCTGACTTTC
CDR3 protein: CAIPTFGDLAGANVLTF

V gene: TRBV5-1
CDR3 length: 14
J gene: TRBJ1-1
D gene: .
clone size: .
CDR3 DNA: TGCGCCAGCAGGACGAATTTGGGGGGGTATGAAGCTTTCTTT
CDR3 protein: CASRTNLGGYEAFF

V gene: TRBV10-1
CDR3 length: 13
J gene: TRBJ1-2
D gene: .
clone size: .
CDR3 DNA: TGCGCCAGCAGTTTACAGGCGAATTATGGCTACACCTTC
CDR3 protein: CASSLQANYGYTF

V gene: TRBV10-1
CDR3 length: 14
J gene: TRBJ2-7
D gene: TRBD1
clone size: .
CDR3 DNA: TGCGCCAGCAGCTCAGGACAGGGAGTCTACGAGCAGTACTTC
CDR3 protein: CASSSGQGVYEQYF

V gene: TRBV19
CDR3 length: 13
J gene: TRBJ1-5
D gene: TRBD1
clone size: .
CDR3 DNA: TGTGCCAGTAGTATAGCCACTGGGACAGGGAAGGATTTT
CDR3 protein: CASSIATGTGKDF

V gene: TRBV13
CDR3 length: 15
J gene: TRBJ1-1
D gene: TRBD1
clone size: .
CDR3 DNA: TGTGCCAGCAGCTTCAGGACAGGGGGGGACACTGAAGCTTTCTTT
CDR3 protein: CASSFRTGGDTEAFF

V gene: TRBV5-1
CDR3 length: 13
J gene: TRBJ1-2
D gene: .
clone size: .
CDR3 DNA: TGCGCCAGCAGCTTGGACAGTCAGTATGGCTACACCTTC
CDR3 protein: CASSLDSQYGYTF

V gene: TRBV30
CDR3 length: 13
J gene: TRBJ1-1
D gene: TRBD1
clone size: .
CDR3 DNA: TGTGCCTGGAGCGCGTCGACAGGGAGACAAGCTTTCTTT
CDR3 protein: CAWSASTGRQAFF

V gene: TRBV29-1
CDR3 length: 12
J gene: TRBJ2-7
D gene: TRBD2
clone size: .
CDR3 DNA: TGCAGCGTTGGCGGGAGATCCTACGAGCAGTACTTC
CDR3 protein: CSVGGRSYEQYF

V gene: TRBV7-6
CDR3 length: 16
J gene: TRBJ2-1
D gene: TRBD1
clone size: .
CDR3 DNA: TGTGCCAGCAGCTCTAGGGGGCTCCGCTCCTACAATGAGCAGTTCTTC
CDR3 protein: CASSSRGLRSYNEQFF

V gene: TRBV23-1
CDR3 length: 11
J gene: TRBJ1-2
D gene: .
clone size: .
CDR3 DNA: TGCGCCAGCAGTCAACCAGGAGGCTACACCTTC
CDR3 protein: CASSQPGGYTF

V gene: TRBV9
CDR3 length: 19
J gene: TRBJ2-1
D gene: TRBD2
clone size: once
CDR3 DNA: TGTGCCAGCAGCGTAGGAGTGGGGGGGAGCACTAACCTCTACAATGAGCAGTTCTTC
CDR3 protein: CASSVGVGGSTNLYNEQFF

V gene: TRBV29-1
CDR3 length: 12
J gene: TRBJ1-1
D gene: .
clone size: .
CDR3 DNA: TGCAGCGTTGCACAGACAGTCACTGAAGCTTTCTTT
CDR3 protein: CSVAQTVTEAFF

V gene: TRBV7-2
CDR3 length: 16
J gene: TRBJ2-3
D gene: TRBD2
clone size: few
CDR3 DNA: TGTGCCAGCAGCCGTAATAGCGGGAGTAACGGAGATACGCAGTATTTT
CDR3 protein: CASSRNSGSNGDTQYF

V gene: TRBV6-6
CDR3 length: 15
J gene: TRBJ1-3
D gene: .
clone size: .
CDR3 DNA: TGTGCCAGCAGGTATTGGACAACCTCTGGAAACACCATATATTTT
CDR3 protein: CASRYWTTSGNTIYF

V gene: TRBV7-3
CDR3 length: 16
J gene: TRBJ2-5
D gene: TRBD2
clone size: .
CDR3 DNA: TGTGCCAGCAGCTCCACTACTAGCGGGGGACAAGAGACCCAGTACTTC
CDR3 protein: CASSSTTSGGQETQYF

V gene: TRBV28
CDR3 length: 15
J gene: TRBJ1-1
D gene: .
clone size: .
CDR3 DNA: TGTGCCAGCAGGGGAGACATCGGCCTGAACACTGAAGCTTTCTTT
CDR3 protein: CASRGDIGLNTEAFF

V gene: TRBV5-1
CDR3 length: 13
J gene: TRBJ2-5
D gene: .
clone size: once
CDR3 DNA: TGCGCCAGCAGCTTGGGGGGGCGAGAGACTCAGTACTTC
CDR3 protein: CASSLGGRETQYF

V gene: TRBV6-5
CDR3 length: 15
J gene: TRBJ2-7
D gene: TRBD1
clone size: .
CDR3 DNA: TGTGCCAGCAGTCTCCACACGACAGGGACATACGAGCAGTACTTC
CDR3 protein: CASSLHTTGTYEQYF

V gene: TRBV5-6
CDR3 length: 16
J gene: TRBJ2-5
D gene: TRBD1
clone size: .
CDR3 DNA: TGTGCCAGCAGCCGCTATGGGACAGGGGGACTAGAGACCCAGTACTTC
CDR3 protein: CASSRYGTGGLETQYF

V gene: TRBV5-1
CDR3 length: 17
J gene: TRBJ2-3
D gene: TRBD2
clone size: once
CDR3 DNA: TGCGCCAGCAGCTTAGCAACCCTAGCGGGGCATTCAGATACGCAGTATTTT
CDR3 protein: CASSLATLAGHSDTQYF

V gene: TRBV7-3
CDR3 length: 14
J gene: TRBJ2-1
D gene: .
clone size: .
CDR3 DNA: TGTGCCAGCAGCATAGGAGGGACAGACAATGAGCAGTTCTTC
CDR3 protein: CASSIGGTDNEQFF

V gene: TRBV10-2
CDR3 length: 13
J gene: TRBJ2-7
D gene: .
clone size: .
CDR3 DNA: TGCGCCAGCAGTGAGAACGGAGGATACGAGCAGTACTTC
CDR3 protein: CASSENGGYEQYF

V gene: TRBV2
CDR3 length: 10
J gene: TRBJ1-1
D gene: .
clone size: few
CDR3 DNA: TGTGCCAGCAGCGGGATTGAAGCTTTCTTT
CDR3 protein: CASSGIEAFF

V gene: TRBV6-5
CDR3 length: 13
J gene: TRBJ1-4
D gene: .
clone size: .
CDR3 DNA: TGTGCCAGCAGTTACTCTGCGGGCAGAAAACTGTTTTTT
CDR3 protein: CASSYSAGRKLFF

V gene: TRBV6-1
CDR3 length: 15
J gene: TRBJ1-1
D gene: .
clone size: .
CDR3 DNA: TGTGCCAGCAGTGCACGTGGAACAGGGAACACTGAAGCTTTCTTT
CDR3 protein: CASSARGTGNTEAFF

V gene: TRBV9
CDR3 length: 15
J gene: TRBJ2-7
D gene: .
clone size: .
CDR3 DNA: TGTGCCAGCAGCCCGACGAATAAAGACGGGTACGAGCAGTACTTC
CDR3 protein: CASSPTNKDGYEQYF

V gene: TRBV18
CDR3 length: 13
J gene: TRBJ1-6
D gene: .
clone size: .
CDR3 DNA: TGTGCCAGCTCCCCAATACTGGATTCACCCCTCCACTTT
CDR3 protein: CASSPILDSPLHF